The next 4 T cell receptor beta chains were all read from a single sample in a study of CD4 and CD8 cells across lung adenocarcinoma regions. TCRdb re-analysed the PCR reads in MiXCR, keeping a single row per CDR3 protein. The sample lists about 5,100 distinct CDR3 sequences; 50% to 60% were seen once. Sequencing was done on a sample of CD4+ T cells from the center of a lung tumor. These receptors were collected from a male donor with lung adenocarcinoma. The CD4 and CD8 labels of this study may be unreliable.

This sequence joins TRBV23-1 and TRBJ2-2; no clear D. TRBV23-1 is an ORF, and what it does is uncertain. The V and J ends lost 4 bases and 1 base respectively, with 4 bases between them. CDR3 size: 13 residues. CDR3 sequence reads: CASSRRNTGELFF. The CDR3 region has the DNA TGCGCCAGCAGTCGGAGGAACACCGGGGAGCTGTTTTTT.

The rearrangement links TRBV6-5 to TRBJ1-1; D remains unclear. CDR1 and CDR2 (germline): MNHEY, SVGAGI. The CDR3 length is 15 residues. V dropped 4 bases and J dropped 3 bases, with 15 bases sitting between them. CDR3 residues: CASSLMTLGDTEAFF. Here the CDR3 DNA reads TGTGCCAGCAGTTTAATGACTCTCGGAGACACTGAAGCTTTCTTT.

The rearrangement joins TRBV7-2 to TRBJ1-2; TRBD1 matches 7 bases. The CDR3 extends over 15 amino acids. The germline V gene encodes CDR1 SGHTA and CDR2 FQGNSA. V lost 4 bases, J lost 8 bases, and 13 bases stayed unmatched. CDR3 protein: CASSSSGQTWSGYTF. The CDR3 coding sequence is TGTGCCAGCAGCTCGTCGGGACAGACTTGGAGCGGCTACACCTTC.

CDR3 sequence reads: CASTKDRGFLEQYF. Here the CDR3 DNA reads TGTGCCAGCACCAAGGACAGGGGCTTCCTCGAGCAGTACTTC. V usage is TRBV6-1 and J usage is TRBJ2-5; 9 bases fit TRBD1. The tail of the sequence fits TRBJ2-7 better, so the J call may be wrong. CDR1 and CDR2 from the germline V gene are MNHNS and SASEGT. This CDR3 is built from 14 residues.